One sample yielded the 17 T cell receptor beta chains listed below, sequenced in a study of regulatory T cells in long-lasting Graves disease. Building the TCR beta libraries relied on iRepertoire HTBI primers, and CDR3 regions underwent Arm-PCR. TCRdb analysed the multiplex PCR reads with MiXCR anew, one entry per CDR3 protein. The sample yields roughly 220,000 distinct CDR3 sequences, around 18% seen once. Time point meaning: newly diagnosed GD, antithyroid drugs for less than 3 months. Extracted RNA from PBMCs served as the source of the TCR library. The specimen comprised peripheral blood mononuclear cells (PBMCs), sampled at new diagnosis, from a patient treated with antithyroid drugs. Every receptor here comes from a female donor with Graves disease.

This clonotype has a count of ten or more. The rearrangement joins TRBV28 to TRBJ1-6; perhaps TRBD1 as D (6 bases). The CDR3 spans 16 residues. The germline V gene has CDR1 MDHEN and CDR2 SYDVKM. V was trimmed by 1 base and J by 2 bases, leaving 9 bases between them. The CDR3 loop reads CASSLSTGPYNSPLHF. As DNA, the CDR3 is TGTGCCAGCAGTTTATCGACAGGTCCCTATAATTCACCCCTCCACTTT.

V and J are TRBV5-1 and TRBJ1-1; D may be TRBD1 (5 bases). Trimming took off 0 bases at V and 5 bases at J, with 20 bases between the two ends. Germline V gives CDR1 SGHRS, CDR2 YFSETQ. This CDR3 spans 17 amino acids. CDR3 in DNA: TGCGCCAGCAGCTTGGCCAGGCGGGGCTCGGGTCGGACTGAAGCTTTCTTT. As protein: CASSLARRGSGRTEAFF.

This clonotype came up many times. The chain links TRBV30 to TRBJ1-1, with D possibly being TRBD1 (5 bases). The CDR3 has 11 amino acids. Germline CDR1 GTSNPN, CDR2 SVGIG (reference sequence). Trimming shortened V by 6 bases and J by 3 bases, and 8 bases separated the two germline ends. CDR3 residues: CACRGYTEAFF. CDR3 nucleotides: TGTGCCTGTAGGGGTTACACTGAAGCTTTCTTT.

This clonotype was found many times. The chain uses TRBV3-1 and TRBJ2-7; D uncertain. The ends were cut back, 3 bases at V and 3 bases at J, with 9 bases in the middle. The germline gives CDR1 LGHDT, CDR2 YNNKEL (reference sequence). The CDR3 runs to 13 residues. In nucleotides, the CDR3 is TGTGCCAGCAGCCACCTGGAAGACTACGAGCAGTACTTC. Translated: CASSHLEDYEQYF.

This clonotype was counted ten times or more. J is TRBJ1-5 and V is TRBV7-9; 7 bases match TRBD1. V lost 2 bases and J lost 5; bases outside the gene matches: 0. This CDR3 has 13 residues. In germline, CDR1 is SEHNR, CDR2 FQNEAQ (reference sequence). CDR3 coding DNA: TGTGCCAGCAGCTTACAGGGGGATCAGCCCCAGCATTTT. Amino acid sequence: CASSLQGDQPQHF.

This clonotype was seen only a few times. The chain is built from TRBV27 and TRBJ2-2; 10 bases agree with TRBD1. The V segment lost 5 bases and the J segment 5 bases; nucleotides outside the gene matches: 5. The CDR3 is 15 amino acids. Germline CDR1 reads MNHEY; CDR2 reads SMNVEV (reference sequence). CDR3 region: CASSRDRGGTGELFF. The CDR3 DNA is TGTGCCAGCAGTAGGGACAGGGGCGGTACCGGGGAGCTGTTTTTT.

This clonotype was picked up many times. V and J are TRBV4-1 and TRBJ1-5; D unclear. V was shortened by 3 bases and J by 0 bases, with 12 bases between the two germline ends. Per germline, CDR1 MGHRA and CDR2 YSYEKL. CDR3 length: 16 amino acids. CDR3 region: CASSHLLGYSNQPQHF. The CDR3 DNA is TGCGCCAGCAGCCATCTCCTGGGATATAGCAATCAGCCCCAGCATTTT.

This clonotype was detected ten times or more. The V gene is TRBV19, the J gene TRBJ1-2; D is unclear. The CDR3 is 12 residues long. Trimming left V 4 bases short and J 9 bases short, with 12 bases between. Germline V gene sequence: CDR1 LNHDA, CDR2 SQIVND (reference sequence). CDR3 region: CASSNGADRYTF. Written as DNA, the CDR3 is TGTGCCAGTAGTAACGGCGCAGATCGCTACACCTTC.

This clonotype was recorded many times. V usage is TRBV6-1 and J usage is TRBJ1-2, with 8 nucleotides matching TRBD1. Germline V lookup: CDR1 MNHNS, CDR2 SASEGT. Germline trimming cut 5 bases from V and 4 bases from J; bases unmatched to any gene: 3. This CDR3 is 13 amino acids long. In nucleotides, the CDR3 is TGTGCCAGCAGTCGGGACAGGATCTATGGCTACACCTTC. This translates into CASSRDRIYGYTF.

The rearrangement uses TRBV9 and TRBJ2-3, with 10 bases that match TRBD2. After removal of 1 base from V and 3 bases from J, the junction contained 2 bases not matched to a gene. Germline CDR1 and CDR2: SGDLS and YYNGEE. This CDR3 has 15 amino acids. The CDR3 loop is CASSVTSGITDTQYF. CDR3 in DNA: TGTGCCAGCAGCGTAACTAGCGGGATTACAGATACGCAGTATTTT. Complete variable domain (other parts from reference TRBV9 and TRBJ2-3): DSGVTQTPKHLITATGQRVTLRCSPRSGDLSVYWYQQSLDQGLQFLIQYYNGEERAKGNILERFSAQQFPDLHSELNLSSLELGDSALYFCASSVTSGITDTQYFGPGTRLTVL.

Many counts were recorded for this clonotype. J is TRBJ1-1 and V is TRBV2; D call uncertain. Per germline, CDR1 SNHLY and CDR2 FYNNEI. The V end lost 0 bases, the J end lost 1 base, and 6 bases lay between the germline ends. There are 14 residues in the CDR3. CDR3 sequence: CASSEASANTEAFF. CDR3 nucleotide sequence: TGTGCCAGCAGTGAAGCTTCAGCGAACACTGAAGCTTTCTTT.

This clonotype came up many times. The CDR3 DNA follows: TGTGCCAGCAGTTTACGGGGGGCGGGGGGCTATGGCTACACCTTC. This translates into CASSLRGAGGYGYTF. J is TRBJ1-2 and V is TRBV27; D might be TRBD1 (6 bases). Germline V CDR1 and CDR2: MNHEY, SMNVEV (reference sequence). The CDR3 runs 15 residues. Trimming shortened V by 2 bases and J by 4 bases, and 14 bases separated the two germline ends.

The chain employs TRBV12-3 or TRBV12-4 and TRBJ1-5, with TRBD1 as a possible D gene (5 bases). V lost 4 bases, J lost 11 bases, and 9 bases lay in between. This CDR3 comprises 11 residues. CDR3 amino acids: CASSWGGSQHF. The CDR3 DNA reads as TGTGCCAGCAGTTGGGGCGGGTCCCAGCATTTT.

This clonotype was seen ten or more times. CDR3 DNA sequence: TGTGCCACCCCGGGGGGACAGAGCAAAAACATTCAGTACTTC. Translated, it gives CATPGGQSKNIQYF. This sequence joins TRBV6-1 and TRBJ2-4; D possibly uses TRBD1 or TRBD2 (7 bases each). Germline lookup yields CDR1 MNHNS and CDR2 SASEGT. The CDR3 totals 14 residues. Trimming removed 10 bases from V and 3 bases from J, with 16 bases in between.

The sample holds many counts of this clonotype. V gene TRBV5-6 combines with J gene TRBJ2-3, with TRBD2 as a possible D gene (6 bases). There are 14 residues in the CDR3. V was clipped by 0 bases and J by 4 bases, with 9 bases between them. Germline V gives CDR1 SGHDT, CDR2 YYEEEE. For the CDR3, the DNA is TGTGCCAGCAGCTTGGACGGGAGAGCAGATACGCAGTATTTT. It translates to CASSLDGRADTQYF.

This clonotype was counted ten times or more. The CDR3 sequence: CASSLGRGGDGYTF. CDR3 DNA: TGTGCCAGCAGCTTGGGGAGGGGAGGGGATGGCTACACCTTC. The chain couples TRBV7-9 to TRBJ1-2; the D gene is possibly TRBD1 (5 bases). The CDR3 sequence is 14 residues long. Germline V lookup: CDR1 SEHNR, CDR2 FQNEAQ (reference sequence). V shed 3 bases and J shed 6 bases, with 14 bases lying between them. Looking up the rest from reference TRBV7-9 and TRBJ1-2 gives the full variable domain: DTGVSQNPRHKITKRGQNVTFRCDPISEHNRLYWYRQTLGQGPEFLTYFQNEAQLEKSRLLSDRFSAERPKGSFSTLEIQRTEQGDSAMYLCASSLGRGGDGYTFGSGTRLTVV.

The chain is built from TRBV7-9 and TRBJ1-1; TRBD1 agrees at 7 bases. V shed 5 bases and J 4 bases; nucleotides not matched to a gene: 7. The CDR3 extends over 14 amino acids. Germline CDR1 SEHNR, CDR2 FQNEAQ (reference sequence). This CDR3 is CASSMRQGSTEAFF. The CDR3 DNA is TGTGCCAGCAGCATGAGACAGGGTAGCACTGAAGCTTTCTTT.